A selection of T cell receptor beta chains follows, all from one sample in a study of cytomegalovirus exposure and HLA in healthy donors. Profiled with immunoSEQ multiplex PCR; TCRdb holds only in-frame clones, not every one. The sample carries approximately 160,000 clones, over 80% recorded once. The sample consisted of PBMCs. Source of these receptors: a human donor in good health. Both conserved end residues are part of each CDR3. D genes are given only for firm matches. The size entry is marked missing in some rows and otherwise reads once, few, many or a size class.

J	V	D	size	DNA	CDR3
TRBJ2-5	TRBV2	.	.	TGTGCCAGCAGTGGCCAGCAAGAGACCCAGTACTTC	CASSGQQETQYF
TRBJ1-2	TRBV6-5	.	.	TGTGCCAGCAGCCGCGGACAGAACTATGGCTACACCTTC	CASSRGQNYGYTF
TRBJ2-4	TRBV4-1	TRBD2	.	TGCGCCAGCAGCCAAGAAGGAAACTTGGCGGGGGGCCGGTTAAACATTCAGTACTTC	CASSQEGNLAGGRLNIQYF
TRBJ2-5	TRBV7-8	.	few	TGTGCCAGCAGCTTAGAAAGGGGGTTGGAGACCCAGTACTTC	CASSLERGLETQYF
TRBJ2-7	TRBV7-2	.	once	TGTGCCAGCAGCGCACTGACTAGTTTATCTCCCTACGAGCAGTACTTC	CASSALTSLSPYEQYF
TRBJ2-3	TRBV7-8	TRBD1	.	TGTGCCAGCAGCTTAGTATCCGACAGGGAAGGCGGGGATACGCAGTATTTT	CASSLVSDREGGDTQYF
TRBJ1-1	TRBV9	.	.	TGTGCCAGCAGCGGAGAAGTGAACACTGAAGCTTTCTTT	CASSGEVNTEAFF
TRBJ2-7	TRBV19	TRBD2	.	TGTGCCAGTAGTATATGGGGGGGGTCCTACGAGCAGTACTTC	CASSIWGGSYEQYF
TRBJ1-4	TRBV7-9	.	.	TGTGCCAGCAGCTTCAACTTTGCAACTAATGAAAAACTGTTTTTT	CASSFNFATNEKLFF
TRBJ1-5	TRBV7-2	.	.	TGTGCCAGCAGCTTCTCCAGGGGTGATCAGCCCCAGCATTTT	CASSFSRGDQPQHF
TRBJ1-1	TRBV4-1	.	few	TGCGCCAGCAGCCACCCATTCAGGGGCGCCACTGAAGCTTTCTTT	CASSHPFRGATEAFF
TRBJ2-7	TRBV13	TRBD1	.	TGTGCCAGCTCTGGGACAGCGAGCTCCTACGAGCAGTACTTC	CASSGTASSYEQYF
TRBJ2-2	TRBV27	.	.	TGTGCCAGCAGTTCCCGGTGGGGGGAAACCGGGGAGCTGTTTTTT	CASSSRWGETGELFF
TRBJ2-7	TRBV4-3	TRBD2	.	TGCGCCAGCAGCCAAGGGACTAGCGGGGCCTTCGAGCAGTACTTC	CASSQGTSGAFEQYF
TRBJ1-1	TRBV6-5	.	.	TGTGCCAGCAGTTACTCCCTAGGGGACACTGAAGCTTTCTTT	CASSYSLGDTEAFF